The entry that follows covers one TCR beta chain sequence. Antigen unknown. This sample was included in a study of OX40 agonist ivuxolimab in advanced cancers. Across the whole study: Ivuxolimab, an antibody acting as an agonist of OX40 (CD134), was used to treat patients. Partial responses, seen in three patients, involved one hepatocellular carcinoma and two cutaneous melanomas.

The study's findings and limits: Compared with CD4+, CD8+ T cells on average had more expanded clones.

Method: immunoSEQ multiplex PCR; TCRdb's copy keeps in-frame clones and lacks some. The sample consists of 49,000 or so clones, more than 85% of them appearing once. Trimming at V came to 6 bases and at J to 6 bases, leaving 6 bases not matched to a gene. Germline-derived CDR1 and CDR2 are MRHNA and SNTAGT. This CDR3 spans 13 amino acids. The sample here was CD4+ or CD8+ T cells sorted from blood, taken in a trial of the OX40 agonist ivuxolimab. The gene calls are TRBV6-4 and TRBJ2-3; 7 nucleotides align to TRBD1. This receptor was identified in an adult with an advanced solid tumor such as melanoma, head and neck, liver or kidney cancer. The CDR3 loop reads CASRRQGGDTQYF. CDR3 in DNA: TGTGCCAGCAGACGACAGGGCGGCGATACGCAGTATTTT.